This T cell receptor beta chain was sequenced in a study of blood T cell repertoires in COVID-19. Whole-study context: The samples span acute and convalescent COVID-19 from the United States, Italy and Spain.

CDR3 length: 14 residues. Looked up from germline, CDR1 is SGHNT and CDR2 is YYREEE (reference sequence). With 1 base removed from V and 3 bases from J, the gap between germline ends came to 11 bases. Individuals aged about 18 to 89 years were recruited from 20 to 25 US areas. Cohorts were determined from participant-reported clinical history. In Cohort 3, a recovered donor had either two negative PCRs, clearance, or symptom resolution. Some clones are missing from TCRdb's copy, which holds only in-frame ones; the method was immunoSEQ multiplex PCR. The sample comprises about 190,000 clones, about 81% of which are singletons, and roughly 3.2% rests with the top ten.

The J gene is TRBJ2-7, the V gene TRBV5-4; D is uncertain. Sequenced sample: PBMCs or T cells enriched from blood (not recorded which). This clonotype originated in a woman aged 25 to 39 who had recovered from COVID-19. In nucleotides, the CDR3 is TGTGCCAGCAGCTTGTTACCCCTCAGCTACGAGCAGTACTTC. Its translation is CASSLLPLSYEQYF.